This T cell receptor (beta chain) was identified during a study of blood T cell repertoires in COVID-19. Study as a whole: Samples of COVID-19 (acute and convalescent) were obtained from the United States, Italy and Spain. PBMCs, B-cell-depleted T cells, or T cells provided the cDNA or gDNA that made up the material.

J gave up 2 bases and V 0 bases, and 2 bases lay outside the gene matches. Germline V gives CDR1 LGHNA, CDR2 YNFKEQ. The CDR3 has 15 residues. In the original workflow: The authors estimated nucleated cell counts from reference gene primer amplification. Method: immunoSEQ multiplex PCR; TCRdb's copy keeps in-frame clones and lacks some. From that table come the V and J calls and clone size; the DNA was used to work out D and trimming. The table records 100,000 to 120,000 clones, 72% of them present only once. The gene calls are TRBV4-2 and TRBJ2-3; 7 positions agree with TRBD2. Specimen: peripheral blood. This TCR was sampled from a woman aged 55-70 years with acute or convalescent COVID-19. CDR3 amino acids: CASSQDRLATDTQYF. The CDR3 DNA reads TGTGCCAGCAGCCAAGACCGACTAGCCACAGATACGCAGTATTTT.